The clone carrying this TCR beta chain has more than one count but fewer than ten. This sample is part of a study of human T cells and chemical hapten exposure. A single record per CDR3 protein comes from TCRdb applying MiXCR to the RACE reads. Among about 340,000 distinct CDR3 sequences listed, approximately 6.3% were seen once. Indicated time point: patch test 1, 2 weeks after DPC sensitization. The treatment denotes: therapeutic diphenylcyclopropenone sensitization with weekly scalp DPC. J was trimmed by 7 bases and V by 0 bases; bases with no gene match: 5. Per the germline V gene, CDR1 is DFQATT and CDR2 is SNEGSKA (reference sequence). The CDR3 consists of 15 residues.

The sequence derives from a woman aged 18-29 years with alopecia areata. Some clones in this sample may be carry-over from other donors' samples. This sequence joins TRBV20-1 and TRBJ1-6; TRBD1 aligns across 8 bases. The sample was whole blood, taken in connection with sensitization to the hapten diphenylcyclopropenone (DPC). CDR3 region: CSARDRRTGNSPLHF. CDR3 sequence (DNA): TGCAGTGCTAGAGATCGTCGGACAGGGAATTCACCCCTCCACTTT.